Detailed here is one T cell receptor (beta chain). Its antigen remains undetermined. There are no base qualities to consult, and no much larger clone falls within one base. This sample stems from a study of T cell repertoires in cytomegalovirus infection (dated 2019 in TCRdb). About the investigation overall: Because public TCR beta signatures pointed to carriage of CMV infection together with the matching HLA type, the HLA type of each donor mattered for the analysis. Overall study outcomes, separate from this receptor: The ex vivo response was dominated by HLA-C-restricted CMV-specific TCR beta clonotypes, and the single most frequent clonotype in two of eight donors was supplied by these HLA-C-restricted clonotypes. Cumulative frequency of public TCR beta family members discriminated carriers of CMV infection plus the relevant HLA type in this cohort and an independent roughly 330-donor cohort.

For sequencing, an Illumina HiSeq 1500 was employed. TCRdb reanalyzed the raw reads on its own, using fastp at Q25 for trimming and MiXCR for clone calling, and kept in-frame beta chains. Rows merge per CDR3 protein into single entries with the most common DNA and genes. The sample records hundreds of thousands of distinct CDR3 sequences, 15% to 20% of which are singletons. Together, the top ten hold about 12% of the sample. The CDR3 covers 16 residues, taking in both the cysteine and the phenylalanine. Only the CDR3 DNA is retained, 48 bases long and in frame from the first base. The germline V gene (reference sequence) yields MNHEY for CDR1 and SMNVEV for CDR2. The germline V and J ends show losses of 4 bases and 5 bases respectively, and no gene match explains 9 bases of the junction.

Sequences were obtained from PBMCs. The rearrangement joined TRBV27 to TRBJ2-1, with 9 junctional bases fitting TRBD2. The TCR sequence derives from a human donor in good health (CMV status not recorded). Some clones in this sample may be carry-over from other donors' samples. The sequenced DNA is TGTGCCAGCAGTTGGGCCGGAGCGGGGGGCAACAATGAGCAGTTCTTC. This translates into CASSWAGAGGNNEQFF.